This T cell receptor (beta chain) was sequenced during a study of Graves' ophthalmopathy and Graves' hyperthyroidism. Study-level background: In this cohort's terms, stable hyperthyroidism meant no ophthalmopathy by 18 months of follow-up.

General observations from the study: For separating ophthalmopathy from stable hyperthyroidism, a 13-signature model gave 85% to 90% sensitivity and 81.08% specificity.

Researchers turned away patients with other autoimmune diseases, uncontrolled infections, pregnancy or lactation. It was on clinical symptoms, serum thyroxine, TRAb, thyroid ultrasound and orbital computed tomography that diagnosis relied. This clonotype has ten or more counts. Its cognate antigen is unknown. The final CDR3 position lacks the conserved phenylalanine or tryptophan, pointing to a likely read error. It is unclear where the CDR3 begins or ends on the DNA, so no DNA is shown, and the CDR3 is as TCRdb lists it. Both ends counted, the CDR3 spans 11 residues. Per the germline V gene, CDR1 is SNHLY and CDR2 is FYNNEI. From RNA, the CDR3 regions of TCR beta chains were amplified and sequenced. An opening RT-PCR round employed HTBI primers and preceded a second-round multiplex PCR. Each CDR3 protein is one row after TCRdb ran MiXCR on the multiplex PCR reads. Among about 500,000 distinct CDR3 sequences listed, roughly 40% were seen once.

This TCR derives from an adult man with Graves' hyperthyroidism. Source material: peripheral blood or thyroid tissue (not recorded which). J is TRBJ1-6 and V is TRBV2; the DNA was not used to check the table's D call, TRBD1. CDR3 region: CASSEAGQLTI.